This T cell receptor (beta chain) is from a study of blood T cells in healthy people across ages. Broader study findings: Diversity of TCR beta correlated strongly with naive T cell percentage.

This clonotype was seen only a few times. Antigen unknown. Together with a sample-barcoded 5' primer, a J-beta primer mix was included in a second PCR lasting roughly 6 to 12 cycles. TCRdb fed the 5' RACE reads into MiXCR, producing one record per CDR3 protein. The sample comprises about 1.4 million distinct CDR3 sequences, roughly 60% of which are singletons, and 6.5% to 8% rests with the top ten. Sequenced material: blood. This clonotype was sampled from a young man in good health.

CDR3 DNA sequence: TGTGCCAGCAGCAGATCGGGGGGCAACGAGCAGTACTTC. This sequence encodes CASSRSGGNEQYF. The chain links TRBV6-2 or TRBV6-3 to TRBJ2-7; D possibly corresponds to TRBD2 (7 bases). The CDR3 covers 13 residues. Trimming stripped 6 bases from V and 5 bases from J, with 14 bases between. Per the germline V gene, CDR1 is MNHEY and CDR2 is SVGEGT.